This T cell receptor (beta chain) was captured by sequencing in a study of T cells in Graves' hyperthyroidism and ophthalmopathy. Study outcomes and limitations: A 13 V-J signature model discriminated ophthalmopathy versus stable hyperthyroidism.

Trimming took 1 base from V and 5 from J, leaving 14 bases between them. The CDR3 loop spans 16 amino acids. Germline assignment: CDR1 LNHNV and CDR2 YYDKDF (reference sequence). This clonotype has just a few counts. The antigen remains undetermined. What was amplified from RNA transcripts were TCR beta CDR3 regions. Researchers ran a first-round RT-PCR on the TCR CDR3 using the HTBI primer set. TCRdb independently ran MiXCR on the multiplex PCR reads; one entry per CDR3 protein. The repertoire holds fewer than 450,000 distinct CDR3 sequences, 13% to 15% seen once, with roughly 19% in the top ten. The TCR originated in a woman aged 55-75 years with Graves' ophthalmopathy. Specimen: blood. The J gene is TRBJ2-2, the V gene TRBV15, with D possibly being TRBD1 (5 bases). CDR3 bases: TGTGCCACCAGCAGAGTGCGACAGAAAGGGACCGGGGAGCTGTTTTTT. It yields the protein CATSRVRQKGTGELFF.